The 10 T cell receptor beta chains given below trace back to one sample, sequenced in a study of shared clonotypes between healthy human individuals. Here immunoSEQ multiplex PCR was the method, and the copy in TCRdb shows in-frame clones only, minus some. The repertoire holds 330,000 or so clones, with over 70% as singletons. Sequenced sample: memory CD4+ T cells sorted from blood. Specified subset: CD45RA-negative fraction. These receptors originate from a man between 25 and 39 years old in good health.

The V and J genes are TRBV29-1 and TRBJ2-7; TRBD2 agrees at 11 bases. CDR1 SQVTM and CDR2 ANQGSEA come from the germline V gene. This CDR3 spans 14 amino acids. The trim removed 5 bases at V and 4 bases at J, leaving 7 bases unmatched. DNA for the CDR3: TGCAGCGTTTCTCCGGGACTAGCGGATTACGAGCAGTACTTC. Translated, it gives CSVSPGLADYEQYF.

The gene calls are TRBV5-8 and TRBJ1-5; D not resolved. Germline assignment: CDR1 SGHTS and CDR2 YDEGEE. The CDR3 spans 14 residues. V gave up 2 bases and J gave up 3 bases, with 9 bases separating them. DNA of the CDR3: TGTGCCAGCAGCTTCGGAGGAAACAATCAGCCCCAGCATTTT. It codes for CASSFGGNNQPQHF.

This clone was found once. The V gene is TRBV29-1, the J gene TRBJ1-5; 7 nucleotides align to TRBD1. Germline assignment: CDR1 SQVTM and CDR2 ANQGSEA. The CDR3 has 13 amino acids. V dropped 6 bases and J dropped 5; count of bases not matched to a gene: 7. The CDR3 reads CSVAGQADQPQHF. Written as DNA, the CDR3 is TGCAGCGTGGCCGGACAGGCGGATCAGCCCCAGCATTTT.

This clone was seen just once. The chain is built from TRBV10-2 and TRBJ1-2, with TRBD1 as a possible D gene (6 bases). V shed 0 bases and J shed 7 bases, with 12 bases lying between them. From germline, CDR1 is WSHSY and CDR2 SAAADI. The CDR3 has 14 amino acids. CDR3 loop: CASSESGGSSGYTF. Written as DNA, the CDR3 is TGCGCCAGCAGTGAGTCAGGGGGGAGTTCTGGCTACACCTTC.

The CDR3 region has the DNA TGCAGCGTTGTGGGCCACCCTGGGGAGACCCAGTACTTC. It is translated as CSVVGHPGETQYF. The rearrangement links TRBV29-1 to TRBJ2-5; D unclear. This CDR3 contains 13 residues. Looked up from germline, CDR1 is SQVTM and CDR2 is ANQGSEA. V was pared by 4 bases and J by 5 bases, with 14 bases between.

The table lists this clone with many counts. The chain recombines TRBV7-8 with TRBJ2-3; D gene unclear. The CDR3 runs to 20 residues. The V gene's germline CDR1 is SGHVS and CDR2 FQNEAQ. V was cut by 2 bases and J by 1 base, with 25 bases left in between. The CDR3 reads CASSLYWWSTGNPGTDTQYF. The CDR3 nucleotides read TGTGCCAGCAGCTTATATTGGTGGTCAACTGGGAACCCCGGCACAGATACGCAGTATTTT. Together with reference TRBV7-8 and TRBJ2-3, the CDR3 gives the full variable domain: GAGVSQSPRYKVAKRGQDVALRCDPISGHVSLFWYQQALGQGPEFLTYFQNEAQLDKSGLPSDRFFAERPEGSVSTLKIQRTQQEDSAVYLCASSLYWWSTGNPGTDTQYFGPGTRLTVL.

J is TRBJ1-5 and V is TRBV7-8, with 12 bases fitting TRBD1. CDR1 SGHVS and CDR2 FQNEAQ come from the germline V gene. This CDR3 comprises 16 residues. Unmatched junction bases numbered 8, after V lost 5 bases and J lost 6 bases. The DNA of the CDR3 is TGTGCCAGCAGCGTCGCCGGGACAGGGGGCCTTCAGCCCCAGCATTTT. Protein product: CASSVAGTGGLQPQHF.

This clone was observed at least ten times. The chain couples TRBV5-1 to TRBJ2-6, with a tentative D call TRBD1 (5 bases). Germline CDR1 reads SGHRS; CDR2 reads YFSETQ. The CDR3 runs 14 residues. Between the trimmed V and J ends, which lost 8 bases and 0 bases, there was a span of 9 bases. CDR3 nucleotides: TGCGCCAGTCACAGGTACTCTGGGGCCAACGTCCTGACTTTC. Translation: CASHRYSGANVLTF.

The chain has TRBV5-1 and TRBJ2-3; D ambiguous. V lost 6 bases and J lost 3, with 20 bases in between. This CDR3 spans 16 amino acids. Germline CDR1 and CDR2: SGHRS and YFSETQ. The CDR3 sequence: CASTPEISALTDTQYF. For the CDR3, the DNA is TGCGCCAGCACCCCGGAGATTTCAGCACTAACAGATACGCAGTATTTT.

This clone was observed a single time. The V and J genes are TRBV7-2 and TRBJ2-1, with D uncertain. The CDR3 contains 13 residues. V was trimmed by 0 bases and J by 9 bases, leaving 9 bases between them. From germline, CDR1 is SGHTA and CDR2 FQGNSA. The CDR3 loop reads CASSLASSSEQFF. In DNA, the CDR3 is TGTGCCAGCAGCTTAGCGAGTTCTTCTGAGCAGTTCTTC.